This T cell receptor (beta chain) derives from a study of T cells expressing NK-cell markers. Study background: Sorted CD3+CD56-NKG2C+, CD3+CD56+NKG2C+ and CD3+CD56+NKG2C- T cells supplied the TCR beta repertoires.

Germline V gene lookup returns CDR1 SGHKS and CDR2 YYEKEE (reference sequence). CDR3 length: 15 residues. No DNA is given; TCRdb re-called the 5' RACE reads and lists each CDR3 protein once. This sample's table reports about 390,000 distinct CDR3 sequences. The chain carries TRBV5-5 and TRBJ1-2. Input material: blood T cells: a sorted CD56 or NKG2C T cell subset, CD4+ or CD8+ T cells, or bulk PBMC T cells (not recorded which). The TCR comes from a woman between 45 and 60 years old in good health. The chain's CDR3 is CASSWDTPSRDGYTF.